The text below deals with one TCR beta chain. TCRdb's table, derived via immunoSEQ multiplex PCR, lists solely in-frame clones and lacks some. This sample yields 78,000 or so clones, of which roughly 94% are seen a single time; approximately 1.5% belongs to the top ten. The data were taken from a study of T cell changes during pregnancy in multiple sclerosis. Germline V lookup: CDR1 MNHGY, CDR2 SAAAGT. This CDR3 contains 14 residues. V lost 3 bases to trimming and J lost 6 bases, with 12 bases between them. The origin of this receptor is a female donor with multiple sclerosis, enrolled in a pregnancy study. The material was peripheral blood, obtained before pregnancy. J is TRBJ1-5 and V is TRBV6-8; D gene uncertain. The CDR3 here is CASSYRGNSQPQHF. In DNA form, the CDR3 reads TGTGCCAGCAGTTATAGAGGGAATAGTCAGCCCCAGCATTTT.